A selection of T cell receptor beta chains follows, all from one sample in a study of cytomegalovirus exposure and HLA in healthy donors. Sequencing was performed with immunoSEQ multiplex PCR; in TCRdb, only in-frame clones are kept and a portion is missing. This repertoire shows 150,000 or so clones, roughly 80% found once; its top ten account for roughly 4%. Sequenced: PBMCs. The receptors were sampled from a middle-aged woman in good health and CMV-seronegative. Both conserved end residues are part of each CDR3. A D gene is named only where the DNA matches it firmly. Not every row has a clone size; where given, it reads once, few, many or a size class.

d_call j_call v_call cdr3_length clone_size cdr3_nt cdr3_aa
NA TRBJ2-4 TRBV12-2 16 NA TGTGCAAGTCGCTCCCCGGGACAAGGGGGCCTACACATTCAGTACTTC CASRSPGQGGLHIQYF
NA TRBJ2-2 TRBV7-8 16 NA TGTGCCAGCAGCTTAGTAGGACTGGAGAACACCGGGGAGCTGTTTTTT CASSLVGLENTGELFF
NA TRBJ2-1 TRBV5-8 16 NA TGTGCCAGCAGCTTGGTCTACGAGGTAGGGGGCAATGAGCAGTTCTTC CASSLVYEVGGNEQFF
TRBD1 TRBJ1-1 TRBV6-1 15 NA TGTGCCAGCACGGCAGGGGGCTTAAGGGACACTGAAGCTTTCTTT CASTAGGLRDTEAFF
TRBD2 TRBJ2-1 TRBV7-6 16 NA TGTGCCAGCAGCTCGAGAGCCCGACTAGCGGGGGGCGAGCAGTTCTTC CASSSRARLAGGEQFF
NA TRBJ1-2 TRBV5-6 16 NA TGTGCCAGCAGCCATTTTCAGGCAGGGCCACTCGGTGGCTACACCTTC CASSHFQAGPLGGYTF
TRBD1 TRBJ1-2 TRBV5-6 15 NA TGTGCCAGCAGCTTGGGACAGGGCTTCTACTATGGCTACACCTTC CASSLGQGFYYGYTF
NA TRBJ2-1 TRBV5-1 15 NA TGCGCCAGCAGCTTGGCCGTTAGCGGTTACAATGAGCAGTTCTTC CASSLAVSGYNEQFF
NA TRBJ1-5 TRBV5-1 14 NA TGCGCCAGCAGCTTGACAGGGTCGGATCAGCCCCAGCATTTT CASSLTGSDQPQHF
NA TRBJ2-7 TRBV4-2 15 NA TGTGCCAGCAGCCCCACGGCAGGGGCGGGCTACGAGCAGTACTTC CASSPTAGAGYEQYF
NA TRBJ2-3 TRBV29-1 13 NA TGCAGCGCCGAGGGGGGGGTTTCAGATACGCAGTATTTT CSAEGGVSDTQYF
TRBD1 TRBJ1-2 TRBV19 14 NA TGTGCCAGTAGTACGACAGGGCCCAACTATGGCTACACCTTC CASSTTGPNYGYTF
TRBD1 TRBJ1-2 TRBV2 14 NA TGTGCCAGCAGTAACCTCGGGACAGTCTATGGCTACACCTTC CASSNLGTVYGYTF
TRBD2 TRBJ2-1 TRBV5-1 16 NA TGCGCCAGCAGCTTGGCCTGGCTAGCGGGACACAATGAGCAGTTCTTC CASSLAWLAGHNEQFF
NA TRBJ2-1 TRBV19 14 NA TGTGCCAGTAGTATTAACGAGCAATACAATGAGCAGTTCTTC CASSINEQYNEQFF
TRBD2 TRBJ2-5 TRBV5-4 14 NA TGTGCCAGCAGCTTGCCCGGGAGGCAAGAGACCCAGTACTTC CASSLPGRQETQYF
NA TRBJ2-5 TRBV19 14 NA TGTGCCAGTAGTATTCGGAGATTCCAAGAGACCCAGTACTTC CASSIRRFQETQYF
TRBD1 TRBJ1-1 TRBV5-6 14 NA TGTGCCAGCAGCTTGGCCTTGAGGGGGCTGGGAGCTTTCTTT CASSLALRGLGAFF
TRBD2 TRBJ2-1 TRBV7-6 14 few TGTGCCAGCAGGGGCGGGAGGGCCAACAATGAGCAGTTCTTC CASRGGRANNEQFF
NA TRBJ2-2 TRBV2 16 few TGTGCCAGCAGTGAAAGGGCTAGACAGTTCGCCGGGGAGCTGTTTTTT CASSERARQFAGELFF